This TCR beta chain was captured by sequencing in a study of post-analysis software for immune sequencing data (dated by TCRdb to 2015 to 2017). As for the study more broadly: Disease courses on record covered relapsing-remitting, secondary progressive and progressive-relapsing multiple sclerosis, though some patients had no subtype annotation. A subset of samples was prepared in parallel using single-end sample barcoding, then pooled and co-amplified after Illumina adapter ligation. The patient repertoires were set against approximately 10 previously published healthy control repertoires from donors whose ages ranged from about 6 to 26 years.

Including the terminal cysteine and phenylalanine, the CDR3 comprises 11 residues. Only the CDR3 portion is preserved as DNA: 33 bases, with reading frame beginning at the first base. The junction carries 3 bases between V and J, which are trimmed by 6 bases and 0 bases respectively. Per the germline V gene, SQVTM is the CDR1 and ANQGSEA is the CDR2. On this clonotype itself: No cognate antigen has been identified for it. No quality values exist for individual bases; no much larger clone is one base distant.

Summary of the overall study and its limitations: When samples were clustered directly using the F measure, samples prepared in the same batch co-clustered strongly, which prompted a batch-effect correction. Significantly lower normalized Chao1 diversity was found in multiple sclerosis patients than in controls, suggesting substantial peripheral T-cell clonal expansion. The multiple sclerosis patient group was slightly younger than the control group. Significantly higher frequencies in patients than in controls were found for a handful of TRBV segments, including TRBV5-6, TRBV5-1 and TRBV20-1.

To demonstrate the VDJtools post-analysis software, TCR beta repertoires were profiled from the peripheral blood of roughly 12 young patients with multiple sclerosis. Multiple sclerosis patients were children and adolescents aged 6 to 15 years. The library was built by means of PCR. This sample was sequenced with an Illumina HiSeq 2500. Unique molecular identifiers were incorporated into TCR beta cDNA libraries to reduce PCR and sequencing biases. Every 1 to 10 million input T cells yielded about 500,000 cDNA molecules, meaning each molecule approximated one T cell. The patient libraries were prepared and sequenced with the same protocol used for the earlier healthy control dataset. Samples belonging to the same batch were prepared together, multiplexed and sequenced on a shared HiSeq lane. The authors processed their data as follows. Raw barcoded reads were processed with MIGEC, and single-read molecular identifier groups were discarded before consensus assembly and CDR3 extraction. VDJtools was used for post-analysis of the clonotype tables, with diversity normalized by down-sampling every dataset to the smallest sample size. Repertoire overlap clustering matched CDR3 amino acid but not nucleotide sequences to correct batch-related cross-sample contamination. TCRdb took the public reads, trimmed them with fastp at Q25, ran MiXCR for clone calling and kept in-frame beta chains. Identical CDR3 protein sequences are pooled into one entry, listed with their most common genes and DNA. In this record, the V and J calls reflect TCRdb's handling and not the investigators' own analysis. Counted in this sample were 750,000 to 950,000 distinct CDR3 sequences; around 50% of them appeared once. Approximately 4.5% of the sample lies in the top ten.

Specimen: blood. The sequence came from a girl between 10 and 17 years old with multiple sclerosis. The chain is encoded by TRBV29-1 joined to TRBJ1-5; the D gene assignment is ambiguous. At the DNA level, the sequence is TGCAGCGTCCTTAGCAATCAGCCCCAGCATTTT. This sequence encodes CSVLSNQPQHF.